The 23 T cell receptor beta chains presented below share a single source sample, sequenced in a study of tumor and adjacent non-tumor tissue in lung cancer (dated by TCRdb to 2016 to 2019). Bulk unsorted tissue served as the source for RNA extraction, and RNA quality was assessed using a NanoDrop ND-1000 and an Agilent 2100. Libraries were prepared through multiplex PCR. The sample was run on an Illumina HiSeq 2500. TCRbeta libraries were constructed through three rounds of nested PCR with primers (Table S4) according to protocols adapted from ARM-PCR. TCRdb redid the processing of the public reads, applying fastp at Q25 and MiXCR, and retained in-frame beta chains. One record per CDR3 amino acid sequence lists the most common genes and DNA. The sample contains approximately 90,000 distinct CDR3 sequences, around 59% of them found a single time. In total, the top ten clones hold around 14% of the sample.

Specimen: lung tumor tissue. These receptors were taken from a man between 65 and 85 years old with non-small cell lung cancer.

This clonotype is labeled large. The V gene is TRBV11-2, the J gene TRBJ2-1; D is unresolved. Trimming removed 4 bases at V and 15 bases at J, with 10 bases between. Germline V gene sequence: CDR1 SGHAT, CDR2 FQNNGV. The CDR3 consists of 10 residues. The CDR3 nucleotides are TGTGCCAGCAGCTCTTTTAGTCTGTTCTTC. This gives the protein CASSSFSLFF.

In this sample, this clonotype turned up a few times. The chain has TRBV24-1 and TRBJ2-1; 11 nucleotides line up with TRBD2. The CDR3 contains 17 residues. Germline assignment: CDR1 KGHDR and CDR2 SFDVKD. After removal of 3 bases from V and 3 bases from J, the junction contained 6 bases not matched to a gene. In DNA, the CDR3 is TGTGCCACCAGTGATGTAGCGGGAGGGTCTAGCTACAATGAGCAGTTCTTC. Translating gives CATSDVAGGSSYNEQFF.

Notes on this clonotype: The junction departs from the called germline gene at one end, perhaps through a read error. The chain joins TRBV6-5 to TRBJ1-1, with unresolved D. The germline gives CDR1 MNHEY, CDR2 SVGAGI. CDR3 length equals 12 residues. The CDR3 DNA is TGTGTCAGCAGACATATGAACACTGAAGCTTTCTTT. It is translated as CVSRHMNTEAFF.

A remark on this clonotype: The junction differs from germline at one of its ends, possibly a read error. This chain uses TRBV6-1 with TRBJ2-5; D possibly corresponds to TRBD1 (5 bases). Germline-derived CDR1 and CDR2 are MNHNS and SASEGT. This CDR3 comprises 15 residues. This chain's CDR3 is CASSTTGFREEAQYF. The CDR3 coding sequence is TGTGCCAGCAGTACAACAGGTTTCCGTGAAGAGGCCCAGTACTTC.

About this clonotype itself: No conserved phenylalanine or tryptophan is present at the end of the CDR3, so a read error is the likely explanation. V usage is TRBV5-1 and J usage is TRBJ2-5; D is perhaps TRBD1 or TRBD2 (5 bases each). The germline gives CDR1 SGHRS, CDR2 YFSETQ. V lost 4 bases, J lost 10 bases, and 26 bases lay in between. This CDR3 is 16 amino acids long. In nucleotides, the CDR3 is TGCGCCAGCAGCCATATTTCGGCCGGGGCCCGGGGTGACCAGTACTCC. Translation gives CASSHISAGARGDQYS.

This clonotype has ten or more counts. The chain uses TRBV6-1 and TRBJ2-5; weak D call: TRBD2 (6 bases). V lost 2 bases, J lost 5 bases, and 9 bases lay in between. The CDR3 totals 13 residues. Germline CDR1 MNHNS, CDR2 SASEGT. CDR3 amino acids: CASSELGGETQYF. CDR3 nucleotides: TGTGCCAGCAGTGAACTGGGGGGTGAGACCCAGTACTTC.

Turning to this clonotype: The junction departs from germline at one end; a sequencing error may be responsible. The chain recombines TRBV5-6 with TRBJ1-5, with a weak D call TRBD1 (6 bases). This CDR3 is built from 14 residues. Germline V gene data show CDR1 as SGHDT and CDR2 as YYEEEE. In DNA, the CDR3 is TGCACCAGCAGCTCGCCAGGGGAGAATCAGCCCCGGCATTTT. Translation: CTSSSPGENQPRHF.

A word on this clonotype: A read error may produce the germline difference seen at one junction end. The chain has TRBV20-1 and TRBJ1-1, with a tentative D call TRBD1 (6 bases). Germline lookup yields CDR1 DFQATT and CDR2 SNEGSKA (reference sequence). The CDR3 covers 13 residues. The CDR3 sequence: CIARQDLVTEAFF. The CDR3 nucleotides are TGCATTGCTAGACAGGATCTGGTCACTGAAGCTTTCTTT.

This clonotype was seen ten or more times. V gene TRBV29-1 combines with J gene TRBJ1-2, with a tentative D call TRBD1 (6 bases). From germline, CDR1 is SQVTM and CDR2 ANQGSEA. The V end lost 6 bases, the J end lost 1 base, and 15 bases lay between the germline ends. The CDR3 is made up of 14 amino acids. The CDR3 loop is CSVAGQSDNYGYTF. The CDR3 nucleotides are TGCAGCGTCGCCGGACAGTCCGATAACTATGGCTACACCTTC.

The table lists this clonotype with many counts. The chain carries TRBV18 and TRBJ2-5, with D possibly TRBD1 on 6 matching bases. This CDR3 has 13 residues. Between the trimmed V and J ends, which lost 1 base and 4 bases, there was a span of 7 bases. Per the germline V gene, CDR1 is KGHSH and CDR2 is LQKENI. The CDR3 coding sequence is TGTGCCAGCTCACCACGAGGGGGAGAGACCCAGTACTTC. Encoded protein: CASSPRGGETQYF. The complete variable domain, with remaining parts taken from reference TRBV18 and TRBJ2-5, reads NAGVMQNPRHLVRRRGQEARLRCSPMKGHSHVYWYRQLPEEGLKFMVYLQKENIIDESGMPKERFSAEFPKEGPSILRIQQVVRGDSAAYFCASSPRGGETQYFGPGTRLLVL.

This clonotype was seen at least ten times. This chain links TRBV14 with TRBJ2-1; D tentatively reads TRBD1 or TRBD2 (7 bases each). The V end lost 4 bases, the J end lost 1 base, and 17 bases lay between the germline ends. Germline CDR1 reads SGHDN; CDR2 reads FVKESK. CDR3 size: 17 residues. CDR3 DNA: TGTGCCAGCAGCCGCAGGGGGGGAGTCGGGTCCTACAATGAGCAGTTCTTC. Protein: CASSRRGGVGSYNEQFF.

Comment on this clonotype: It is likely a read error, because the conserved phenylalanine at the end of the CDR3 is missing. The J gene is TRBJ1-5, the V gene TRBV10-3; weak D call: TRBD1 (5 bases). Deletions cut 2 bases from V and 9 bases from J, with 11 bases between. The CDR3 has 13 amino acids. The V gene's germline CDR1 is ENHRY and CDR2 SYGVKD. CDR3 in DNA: TGTGCCATCAGTGAGATGGGGGATCGGCCCCAGCATCTT. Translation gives CAISEMGDRPQHL.

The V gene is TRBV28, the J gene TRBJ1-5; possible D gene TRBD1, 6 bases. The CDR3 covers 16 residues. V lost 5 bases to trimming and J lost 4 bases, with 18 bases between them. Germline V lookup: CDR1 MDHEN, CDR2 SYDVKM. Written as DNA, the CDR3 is TGTGCCAGCAGTCCCTCCCCGAGGGGGGCGAATCAGCCCCAGCATTTT. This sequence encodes CASSPSPRGANQPQHF. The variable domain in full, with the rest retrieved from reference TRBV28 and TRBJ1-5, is DVKVTQSSRYLVKRTGEKVFLECVQDMDHENMFWYRQDPGLGLRLIYFSYDVKMKEKGDIPEGYSVSREKKERFSLILESASTNQTSMYLCASSPSPRGANQPQHFGDGTRLSIL.

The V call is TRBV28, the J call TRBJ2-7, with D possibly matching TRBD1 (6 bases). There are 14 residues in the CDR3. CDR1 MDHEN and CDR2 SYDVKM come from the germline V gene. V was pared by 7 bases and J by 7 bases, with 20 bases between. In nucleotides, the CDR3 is TGTGCCAGCACCCAGGATACTCGACAGGTGGAGCAGTACTTC. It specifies CASTQDTRQVEQYF.

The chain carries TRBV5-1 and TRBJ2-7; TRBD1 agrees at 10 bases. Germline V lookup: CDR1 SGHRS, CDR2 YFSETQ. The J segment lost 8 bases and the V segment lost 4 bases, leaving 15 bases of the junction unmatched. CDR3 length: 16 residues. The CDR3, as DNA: TGCGCCAGCAGCCCCCGGGACAGGGGTAGCGGGTACAAGCAGTACTTC. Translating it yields CASSPRDRGSGYKQYF. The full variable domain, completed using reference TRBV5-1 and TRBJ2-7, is KAGVTQTPRYLIKTRGQQVTLSCSPISGHRSVSWYQQTPGQGLQFLFEYFSETQRNKGNFPGRFSGRQFSNSRSEMNVSTLELGDSALYLCASSPRDRGSGYKQYFGPGTRLTVT.

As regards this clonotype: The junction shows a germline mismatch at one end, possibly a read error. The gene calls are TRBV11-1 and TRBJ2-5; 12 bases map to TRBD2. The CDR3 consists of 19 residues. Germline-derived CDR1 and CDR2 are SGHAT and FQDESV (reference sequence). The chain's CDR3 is CTSNLRTGLAGWYQGTQYF. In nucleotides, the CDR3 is TGTACCAGCAACTTAAGAACGGGACTAGCGGGTTGGTACCAAGGGACCCAGTACTTC.

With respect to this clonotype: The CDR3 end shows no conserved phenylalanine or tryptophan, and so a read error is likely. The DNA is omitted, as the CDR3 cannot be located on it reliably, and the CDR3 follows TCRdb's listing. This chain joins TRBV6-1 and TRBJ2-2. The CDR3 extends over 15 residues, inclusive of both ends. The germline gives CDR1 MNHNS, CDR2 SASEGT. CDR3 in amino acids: CASKRGYQTAVELFL.

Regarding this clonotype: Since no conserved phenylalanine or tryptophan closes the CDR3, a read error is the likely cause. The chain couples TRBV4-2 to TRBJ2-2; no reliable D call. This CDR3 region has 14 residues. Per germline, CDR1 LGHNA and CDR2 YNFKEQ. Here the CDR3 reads CARSQVALPRELFL. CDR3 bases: TGTGCCAGAAGCCAAGTAGCTCTCCCCAGGGAGCTGTTTCTT.

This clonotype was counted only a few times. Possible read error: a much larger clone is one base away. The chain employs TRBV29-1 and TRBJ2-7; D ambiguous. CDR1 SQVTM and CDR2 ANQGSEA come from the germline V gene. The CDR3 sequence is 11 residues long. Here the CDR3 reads CSVTVGYEQHF. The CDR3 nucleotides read TGCAGCGTTACAGTGGGCTACGAGCAGCACTTC.

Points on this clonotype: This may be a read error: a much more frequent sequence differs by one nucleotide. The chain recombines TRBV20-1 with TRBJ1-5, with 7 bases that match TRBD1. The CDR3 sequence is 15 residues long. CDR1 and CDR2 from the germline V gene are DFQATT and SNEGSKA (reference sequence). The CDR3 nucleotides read TGCATTGCTAGGGGGGGACAGTCGGAGAATCAGCCCCAGCATTTT. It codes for CIARGGQSENQPQHF.

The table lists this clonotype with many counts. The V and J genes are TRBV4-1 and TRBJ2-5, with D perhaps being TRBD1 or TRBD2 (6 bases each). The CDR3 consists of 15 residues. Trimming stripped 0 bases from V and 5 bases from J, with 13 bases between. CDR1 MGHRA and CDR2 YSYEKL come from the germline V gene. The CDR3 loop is CASSQDWGAGETQYF. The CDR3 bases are TGCGCCAGCAGCCAAGATTGGGGGGCCGGGGAGACCCAGTACTTC.

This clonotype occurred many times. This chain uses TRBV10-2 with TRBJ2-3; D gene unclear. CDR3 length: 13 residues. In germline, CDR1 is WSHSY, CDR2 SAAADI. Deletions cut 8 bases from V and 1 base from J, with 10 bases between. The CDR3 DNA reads TGCGCCAGCCTGAAGTCGCGCACAGATACGCAGTATTTT. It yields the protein CASLKSRTDTQYF.

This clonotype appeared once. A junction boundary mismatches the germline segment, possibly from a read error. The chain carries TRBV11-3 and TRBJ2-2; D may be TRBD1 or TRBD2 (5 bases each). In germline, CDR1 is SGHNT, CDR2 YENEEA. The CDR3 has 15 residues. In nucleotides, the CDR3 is TGTGACAGCAGCCCCGGGGCAGGGCCCACCGGGGAGCTGTTTTTT. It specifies CDSSPGAGPTGELFF.